These T cell receptor beta chains were read from a single sample in a study of T-cell reconstitution after alpha-beta-depleted transplantation in children. TCRdb reanalysed the PCR reads using MiXCR and keeps one entry per CDR3 protein. The data contain 210,000 or so distinct CDR3 sequences, approximately 9.5% of them singletons. The sample in question was PBMCs from the stem cell graft donor, obtained from the stem cell graft. Receptor source: a human donor who donated a stem cell graft to a child with acute lymphoblastic leukemia. The CDR3 runs from the conserved cysteine through the conserved F or W. Fields, in order: D gene, clone size, V gene, J gene, CDR3 protein, CDR3 DNA. The D gene is left open where the match is weak. Clone size is not always given. Where it is, it says once, few, many or a class for expanded clones.

>TRBD1|few|TRBV5-1|TRBJ1-2
CASSLAWGQGASGYTF
TGCGCCAGCAGCTTGGCCTGGGGACAGGGGGCGAGCGGCTACACCTTC
>NA|few|TRBV6-1|TRBJ1-2
CASNPLPGSNYGYTF
TGTGCCAGCAATCCGTTACCAGGGTCGAACTATGGCTACACCTTC
>NA|few|TRBV5-6|TRBJ1-2
CASNGVDYGYTF
TGTGCCAGCAACGGGGTGGACTATGGCTACACCTTC
>NA|many|TRBV5-1|TRBJ1-1
CASSEQVNTEAFF
TGCGCCAGCTCGGAACAGGTTAACACTGAAGCTTTCTTT
>NA|NA|TRBV20-1|TRBJ2-7
CRASGTISYEQYF
TGCAGGGCCTCCGGGACAATTTCCTACGAGCAGTACTTC
>NA|few|TRBV7-2|TRBJ1-5
CASSQTRVDQPQHF
TGTGCCAGCAGTCAGACCCGTGTGGATCAGCCCCAGCATTTT
>NA|many|TRBV7-8|TRBJ2-2
CASSLDIDTINTGELFF
TGTGCCAGCAGTTTAGACATCGACACAATTAACACCGGGGAGCTGTTTTTT
>TRBD2|many|TRBV10-3|TRBJ2-5
CAISETAGGFQETQYF
TGTGCCATCAGTGAGACGGCGGGGGGTTTCCAAGAGACCCAGTACTTC
>NA|many|TRBV12-3/TRBV12-4|TRBJ1-1
CATRSGIWTEAFF
TGTGCCACCCGGTCCGGGATTTGGACTGAAGCTTTCTTT
>NA|NA|TRBV27|TRBJ1-1
CASSFGSQNTEAFF
TGTGCCAGCAGTTTTGGTTCCCAAAACACTGAAGCTTTCTTT
>TRBD1|many|TRBV20-1|TRBJ2-3
CSASRTGPTDTQYF
TGCAGTGCTAGTCGGACAGGGCCCACAGATACGCAGTATTTT
>TRBD2|few|TRBV2|TRBJ2-5
CASSDRLAEETQYF
TGTGCCAGCAGTGACCGGCTAGCGGAAGAGACCCAGTACTTC
>NA|few|TRBV2|TRBJ2-2
CATRSGELFF
TGTGCCACAAGGTCCGGGGAGCTGTTTTTT
>TRBD1|NA|TRBV29-1|TRBJ1-1
CSVEEIRTGALGEAFF
TGCAGCGTTGAAGAAATACGGACAGGGGCTTTAGGTGAAGCTTTCTTT
>NA|NA|TRBV7-7|TRBJ2-1
CASSLAGGPVNEQFF
TGTGCCAGCAGCTTAGCGGGGGGGCCGGTCAATGAGCAGTTCTTC
>NA|NA|TRBV9|TRBJ1-2
CASSEYTF
TGTGCCAGCAGTGAGTACACCTTC
>NA|NA|TRBV12-3/TRBV12-4|TRBJ1-4
CASAGINEKLFF
TGTGCCAGCGCAGGGATTAATGAAAAACTGTTTTTT
>NA|many|TRBV12-3/TRBV12-4|TRBJ1-1
CASSPLSGRNTEAFF
TGTGCCAGCAGTCCCTTGTCGGGGCGGAACACTGAAGCTTTCTTT
>NA|few|TRBV4-3|TRBJ1-6
CASSLRTTVNNSPLHF
TGCGCCAGCAGCCTGCGAACGACAGTGAATAATTCACCCCTCCACTTT
>NA|few|TRBV13|TRBJ2-3
CASSPGITDTQYF
TGTGCCAGCAGCCCGGGGATCACAGATACGCAGTATTTT
>NA|many|TRBV11-2|TRBJ2-2
CASSPRQLTGELFF
TGTGCCAGCAGCCCAAGACAGCTCACCGGGGAGCTGTTTTTT
>NA|few|TRBV27|TRBJ2-7
CASSLGNEQYF
TGTGCCAGCAGTTTAGGGAACGAGCAGTACTTC
>TRBD2|many|TRBV12-3/TRBV12-4|TRBJ2-1
CASSLDVGGGAHEQFF
TGTGCCAGCAGTTTAGATGTCGGCGGGGGGGCCCATGAGCAGTTCTTC
>NA|NA|TRBV5-1|TRBJ2-1
CASSLASNEQFF
TGCGCCAGCAGCTTGGCCTCTAACGAGCAGTTCTTC
>NA|few|TRBV5-1|TRBJ2-3
CASSFSNTDTQYF
TGCGCCAGCAGCTTTTCCAATACAGATACGCAGTATTTT
>TRBD2|NA|TRBV12-3/TRBV12-4|TRBJ2-2
CASRGAGGPNTGELFF
TGTGCCAGCAGAGGAGCGGGGGGGCCGAACACCGGGGAGCTGTTTTTT
>TRBD1|many|TRBV10-3|TRBJ1-2
CAISEDRGNGYTF
TGTGCCATCAGCGAGGACAGGGGGAATGGCTACACCTTC
>NA|NA|TRBV7-9|TRBJ2-7
CASSLGSGHLSYEQYF
TGTGCCAGCAGCTTAGGCTCGGGACACCTCTCCTACGAGCAGTACTTC
>NA|NA|TRBV7-2|TRBJ1-1
CASSFPYTEAFF
TGTGCCAGCAGCTTCCCATACACTGAAGCTTTCTTT
>NA|few|TRBV3-1|TRBJ1-5
CASSRQGNQPQHF
TGTGCCAGCAGCCGACAGGGCAATCAGCCCCAGCATTTT
>TRBD1|many|TRBV7-9|TRBJ1-2
CASSPPGTGYGYTF
TGTGCCAGCAGCCCTCCCGGGACAGGGTATGGCTACACCTTC
>NA|NA|TRBV9|TRBJ1-5
CASGVGSQPQHF
TGTGCCAGTGGCGTGGGGAGTCAGCCCCAGCATTTT